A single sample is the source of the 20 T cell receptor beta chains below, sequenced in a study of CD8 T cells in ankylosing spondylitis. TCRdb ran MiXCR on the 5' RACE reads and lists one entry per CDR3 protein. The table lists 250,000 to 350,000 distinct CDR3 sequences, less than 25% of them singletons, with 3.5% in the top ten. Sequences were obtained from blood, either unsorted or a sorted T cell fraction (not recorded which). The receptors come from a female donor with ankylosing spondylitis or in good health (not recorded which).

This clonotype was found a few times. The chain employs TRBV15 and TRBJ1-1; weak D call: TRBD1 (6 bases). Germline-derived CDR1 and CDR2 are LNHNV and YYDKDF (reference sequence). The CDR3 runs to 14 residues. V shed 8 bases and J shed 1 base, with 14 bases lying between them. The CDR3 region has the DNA TGTGCCACCGGGGGAGGACAGAAGAACACTGAAGCTTTCTTT. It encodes CATGGGQKNTEAFF.

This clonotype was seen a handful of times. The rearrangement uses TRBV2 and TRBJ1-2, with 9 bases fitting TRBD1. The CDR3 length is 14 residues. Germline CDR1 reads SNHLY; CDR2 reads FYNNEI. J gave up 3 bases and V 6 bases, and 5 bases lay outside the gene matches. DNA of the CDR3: TGTGCCAGCAGAACAGGGGGCTTGGACTATGGCTACACCTTC. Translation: CASRTGGLDYGYTF.

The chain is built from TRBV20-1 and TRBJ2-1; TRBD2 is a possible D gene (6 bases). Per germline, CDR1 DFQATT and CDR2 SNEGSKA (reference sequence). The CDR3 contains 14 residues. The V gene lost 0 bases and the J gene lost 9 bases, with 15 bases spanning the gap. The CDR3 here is CSARDQGRFGEQFF. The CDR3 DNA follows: TGCAGTGCTAGAGATCAAGGGAGGTTCGGTGAGCAGTTCTTC.

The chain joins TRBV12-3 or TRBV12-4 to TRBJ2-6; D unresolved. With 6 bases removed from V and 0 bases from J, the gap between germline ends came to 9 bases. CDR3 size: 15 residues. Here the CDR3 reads CASRPYFSGANVLTF. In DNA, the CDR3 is TGTGCCAGCAGGCCATACTTCTCTGGGGCCAACGTCCTGACTTTC.

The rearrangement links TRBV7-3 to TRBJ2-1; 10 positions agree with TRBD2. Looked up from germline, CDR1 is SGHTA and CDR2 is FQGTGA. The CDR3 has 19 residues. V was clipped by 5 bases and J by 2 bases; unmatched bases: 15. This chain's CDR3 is CASSPRGPSGSFPYNEQFF. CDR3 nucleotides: TGTGCCAGCAGCCCCCGGGGCCCTAGCGGGAGTTTTCCCTACAATGAGCAGTTCTTC.

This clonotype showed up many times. Here the CDR3 reads CASSLLTGSNNEQFF. CDR3 nucleotide sequence: TGTGCCAGCAGTTTGCTGACAGGGTCGAACAATGAGCAGTTCTTC. V gene TRBV7-9 combines with J gene TRBJ2-1; 7 bases map to TRBD1. Looked up from germline, CDR1 is SEHNR and CDR2 is FQNEAQ (reference sequence). This CDR3 contains 15 residues. Trimming removed 6 bases from V and 5 bases from J; junction bases left unmatched: 10. The whole variable domain, remainder taken from reference TRBV7-9 and TRBJ2-1, is DTGVSQNPRHKITKRGQNVTFRCDPISEHNRLYWYRQTLGQGPEFLTYFQNEAQLEKSRLLSDRFSAERPKGSFSTLEIQRTEQGDSAMYLCASSLLTGSNNEQFFGPGTRLTVL.

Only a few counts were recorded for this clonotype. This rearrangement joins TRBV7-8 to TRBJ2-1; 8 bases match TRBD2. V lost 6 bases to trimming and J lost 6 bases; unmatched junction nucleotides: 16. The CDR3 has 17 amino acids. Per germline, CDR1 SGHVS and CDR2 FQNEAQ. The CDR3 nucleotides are TGTGCCAGCAGTTACTCGGCGGGAGGCTCGTCCGTCAATGAGCAGTTCTTC. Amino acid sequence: CASSYSAGGSSVNEQFF.

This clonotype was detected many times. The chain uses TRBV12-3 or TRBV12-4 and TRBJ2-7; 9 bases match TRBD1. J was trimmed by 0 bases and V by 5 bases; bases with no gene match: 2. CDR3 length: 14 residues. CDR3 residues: CASSGQGSSYEQYF. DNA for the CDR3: TGTGCCAGCAGTGGACAGGGGAGCTCCTACGAGCAGTACTTC.

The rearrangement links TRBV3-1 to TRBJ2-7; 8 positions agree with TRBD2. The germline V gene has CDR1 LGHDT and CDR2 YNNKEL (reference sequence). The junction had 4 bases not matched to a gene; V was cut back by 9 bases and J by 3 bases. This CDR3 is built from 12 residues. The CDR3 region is CASRGGHYEQYF. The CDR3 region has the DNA TGTGCCAGTCGGGGGGGGCACTACGAGCAGTACTTC.

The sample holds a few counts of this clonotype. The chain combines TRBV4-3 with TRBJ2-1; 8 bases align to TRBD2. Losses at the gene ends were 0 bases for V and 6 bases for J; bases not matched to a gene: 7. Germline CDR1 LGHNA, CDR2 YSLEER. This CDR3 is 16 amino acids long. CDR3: CASSQEGTSGPNEQFF. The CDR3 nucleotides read TGCGCCAGCAGCCAAGAAGGAACTAGCGGACCCAATGAGCAGTTCTTC.

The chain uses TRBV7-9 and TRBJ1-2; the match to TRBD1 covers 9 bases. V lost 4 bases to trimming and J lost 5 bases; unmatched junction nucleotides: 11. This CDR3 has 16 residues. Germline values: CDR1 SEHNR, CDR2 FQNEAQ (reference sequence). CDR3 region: CASSSSGTGLRYGYTF. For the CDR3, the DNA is TGTGCCAGCAGCTCCTCCGGGACAGGGCTCCGGTATGGCTACACCTTC. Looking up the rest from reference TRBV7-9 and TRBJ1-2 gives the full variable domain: DTGVSQNPRHKITKRGQNVTFRCDPISEHNRLYWYRQTLGQGPEFLTYFQNEAQLEKSRLLSDRFSAERPKGSFSTLEIQRTEQGDSAMYLCASSSSGTGLRYGYTFGSGTRLTVV.

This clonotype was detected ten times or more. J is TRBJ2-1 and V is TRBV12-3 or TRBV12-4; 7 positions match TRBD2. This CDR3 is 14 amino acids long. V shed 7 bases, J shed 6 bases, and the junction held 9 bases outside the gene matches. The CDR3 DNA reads TGTGCCAGCACCCCGGGGAGGGATCTCAATGAGCAGTTCTTC. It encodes CASTPGRDLNEQFF.

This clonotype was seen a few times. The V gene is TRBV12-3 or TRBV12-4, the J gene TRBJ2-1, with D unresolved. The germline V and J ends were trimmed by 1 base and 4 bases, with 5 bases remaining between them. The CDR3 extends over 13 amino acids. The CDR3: CASSLGEYNEQFF. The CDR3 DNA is TGTGCCAGCAGTTTAGGGGAATACAATGAGCAGTTCTTC.

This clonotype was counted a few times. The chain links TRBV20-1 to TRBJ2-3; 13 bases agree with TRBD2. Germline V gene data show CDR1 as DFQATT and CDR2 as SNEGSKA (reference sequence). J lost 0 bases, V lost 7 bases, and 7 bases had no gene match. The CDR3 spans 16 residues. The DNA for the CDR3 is TGCAGTGTCAGTCGGGGACTAGCGGGGAGCACAGATACGCAGTATTTT. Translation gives CSVSRGLAGSTDTQYF.

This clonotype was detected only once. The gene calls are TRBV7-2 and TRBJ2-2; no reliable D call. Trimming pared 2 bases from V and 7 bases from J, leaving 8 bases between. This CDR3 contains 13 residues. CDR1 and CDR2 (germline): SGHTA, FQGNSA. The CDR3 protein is CASSLLRDGELFF. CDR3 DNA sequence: TGTGCCAGCAGCTTATTGCGCGACGGGGAGCTGTTTTTT.

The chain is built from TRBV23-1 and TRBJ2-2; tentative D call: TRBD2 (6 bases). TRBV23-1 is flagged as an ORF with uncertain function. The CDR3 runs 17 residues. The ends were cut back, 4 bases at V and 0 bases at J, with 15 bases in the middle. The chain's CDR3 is CASSPLGGWSNTGELFF. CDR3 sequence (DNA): TGCGCCAGCAGTCCTCTGGGAGGATGGTCGAACACCGGGGAGCTGTTTTTT.

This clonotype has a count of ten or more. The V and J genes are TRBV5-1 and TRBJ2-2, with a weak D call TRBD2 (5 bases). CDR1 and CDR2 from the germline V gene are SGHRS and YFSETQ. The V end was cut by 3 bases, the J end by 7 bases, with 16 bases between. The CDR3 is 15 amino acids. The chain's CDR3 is CASSSVLGGGGELFF. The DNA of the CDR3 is TGCGCCAGCAGCTCCGTCCTAGGCGGAGGCGGGGAGCTGTTTTTT.

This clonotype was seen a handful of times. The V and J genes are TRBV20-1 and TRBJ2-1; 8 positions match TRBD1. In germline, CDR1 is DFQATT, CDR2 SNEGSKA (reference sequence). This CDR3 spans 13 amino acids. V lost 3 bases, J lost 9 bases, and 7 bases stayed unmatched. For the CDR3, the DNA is TGCAGTGCTAGGCCCCTACAGGGGGGTGAGCAGTTCTTC. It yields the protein CSARPLQGGEQFF.

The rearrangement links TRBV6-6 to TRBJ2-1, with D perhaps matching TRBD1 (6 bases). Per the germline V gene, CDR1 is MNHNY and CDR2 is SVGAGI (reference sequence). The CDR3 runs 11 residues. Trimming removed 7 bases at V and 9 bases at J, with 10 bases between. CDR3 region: CASNTGFEQFF. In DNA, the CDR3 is TGTGCCAGCAATACAGGGTTTGAGCAGTTCTTC.

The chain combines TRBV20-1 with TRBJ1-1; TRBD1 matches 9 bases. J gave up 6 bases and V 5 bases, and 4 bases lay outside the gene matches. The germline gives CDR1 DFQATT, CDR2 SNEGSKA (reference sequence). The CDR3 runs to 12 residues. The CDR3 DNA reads TGCAGTGCTCCCAGACAGGGGGCTGAAGCTTTCTTT. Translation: CSAPRQGAEAFF.